This T cell receptor beta chain was sequenced for a study of T cell responses to AZD1222 COVID-19 vaccine. Using immunoSEQ multiplex PCR, the repertoire was profiled, and TCRdb retains in-frame clones only, with some absent. The data hold 200,000 to 250,000 clones, with roughly 91% observed a single time. The CDR3 has 14 residues. The germline V and J ends were trimmed by 6 bases and 6 bases, with 16 bases remaining between them. Looked up from germline, CDR1 is KGHSH and CDR2 is LQKENI. The sequence derives from an adult in good health. The source was peripheral blood, collected on day 0 of MenACWY control vaccination. This rearrangement joins TRBV18 to TRBJ2-3; D may match TRBD1 or TRBD2 (5 bases each). CDR3: CASSPRLGEDTQYF. CDR3 nucleotide sequence: TGTGCCAGCTCGCCCAGGTTGGGGGAGGATACGCAGTATTTT.